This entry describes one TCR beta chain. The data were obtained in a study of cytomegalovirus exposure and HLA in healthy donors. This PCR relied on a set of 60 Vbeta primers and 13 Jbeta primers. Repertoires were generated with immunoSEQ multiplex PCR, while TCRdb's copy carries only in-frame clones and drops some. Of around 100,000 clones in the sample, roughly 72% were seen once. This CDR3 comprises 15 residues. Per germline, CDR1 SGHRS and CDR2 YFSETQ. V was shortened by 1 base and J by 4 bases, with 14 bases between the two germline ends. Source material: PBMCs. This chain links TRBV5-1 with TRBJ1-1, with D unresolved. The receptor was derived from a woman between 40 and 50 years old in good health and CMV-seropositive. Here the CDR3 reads CASSLTGNERTEAFF. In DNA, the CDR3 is TGCGCCAGCAGCTTGACGGGGAACGAGCGCACTGAAGCTTTCTTT.